This TCR beta chain emerged from a study of shared T cell receptors in the human thymus. Using immunoSEQ multiplex PCR, the repertoire was profiled, and TCRdb retains in-frame clones only, with some absent. Seen here are 550,000 to 800,000 clones, approximately 85% observed once, and the top ten hold around 0.0099%. Trimming removed 0 bases at V and 5 bases at J, with 14 bases between. From germline, CDR1 is LGHNA and CDR2 YSLEER. This CDR3 comprises 15 residues. Another study also made use of these data, one on human thymus T cells. From that paper: Resections from corrective heart surgery provided thymus tissue. Usage of V and J genes appeared biased in thymic and blood repertoires. Related research has reported that thymic repertoires overlap highly among unrelated individuals.

This sequence was found in a girl younger than two with a congenital heart defect. The sequencing sample was made of thymocytes. The V call is TRBV4-3, the J call TRBJ2-7, with a possible D match to TRBD1 (6 bases). The CDR3 bases are TGCGCCAGCAGCCAAGAGGAGGCAGGGGACGACGAGCAGTACTTC. The encoded protein is CASSQEEAGDDEQYF.